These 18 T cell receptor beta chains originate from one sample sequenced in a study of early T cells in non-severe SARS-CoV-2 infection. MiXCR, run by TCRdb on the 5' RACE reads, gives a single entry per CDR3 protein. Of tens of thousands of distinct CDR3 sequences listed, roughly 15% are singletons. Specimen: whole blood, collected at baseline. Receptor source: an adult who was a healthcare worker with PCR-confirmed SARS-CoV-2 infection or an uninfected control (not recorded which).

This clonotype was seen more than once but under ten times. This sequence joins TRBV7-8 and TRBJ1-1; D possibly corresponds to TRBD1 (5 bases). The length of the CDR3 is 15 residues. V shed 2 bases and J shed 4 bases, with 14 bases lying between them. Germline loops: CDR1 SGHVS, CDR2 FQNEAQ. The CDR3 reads CASSLRLAGITEAFF. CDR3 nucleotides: TGTGCCAGCAGCTTAAGATTGGCAGGGATCACTGAAGCTTTCTTT. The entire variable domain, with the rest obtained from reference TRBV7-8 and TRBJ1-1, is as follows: GAGVSQSPRYKVAKRGQDVALRCDPISGHVSLFWYQQALGQGPEFLTYFQNEAQLDKSGLPSDRFFAERPEGSVSTLKIQRTQQEDSAVYLCASSLRLAGITEAFFGQGTRLTVV.

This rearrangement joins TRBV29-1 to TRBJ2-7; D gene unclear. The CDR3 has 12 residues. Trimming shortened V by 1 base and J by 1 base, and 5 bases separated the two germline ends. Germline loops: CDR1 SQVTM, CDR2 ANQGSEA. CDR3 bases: TGCAGCGTTGAAGCCGATTCCTACGAGCAGTACTTC. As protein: CSVEADSYEQYF.

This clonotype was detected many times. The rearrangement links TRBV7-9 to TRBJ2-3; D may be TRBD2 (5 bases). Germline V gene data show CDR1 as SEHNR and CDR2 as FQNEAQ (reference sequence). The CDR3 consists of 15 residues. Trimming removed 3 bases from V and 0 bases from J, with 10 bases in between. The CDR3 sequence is CASSLDGGSTDTQYF. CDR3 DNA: TGTGCCAGCAGCTTGGACGGAGGAAGCACAGATACGCAGTATTTT.

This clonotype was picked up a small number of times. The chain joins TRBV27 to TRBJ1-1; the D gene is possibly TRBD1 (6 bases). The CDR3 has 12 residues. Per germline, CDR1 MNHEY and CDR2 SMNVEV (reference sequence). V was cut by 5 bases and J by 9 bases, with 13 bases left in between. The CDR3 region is CASSLQTGKAFF. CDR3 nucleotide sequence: TGTGCCAGCAGTCTTCAGACAGGAAAAGCTTTCTTT.

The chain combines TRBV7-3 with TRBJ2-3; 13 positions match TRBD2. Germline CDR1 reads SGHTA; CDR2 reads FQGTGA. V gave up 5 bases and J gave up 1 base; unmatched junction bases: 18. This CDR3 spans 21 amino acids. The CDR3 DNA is TGTGCCAGCAGCCGGCCCTGGGGCTCCACTAGCGGGAGGGTTGGCACAGATACGCAGTATTTT. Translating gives CASSRPWGSTSGRVGTDTQYF. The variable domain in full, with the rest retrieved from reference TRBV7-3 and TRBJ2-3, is GAGVSQTPSNKVTEKGKYVELRCDPISGHTALYWYRQSLGQGPEFLIYFQGTGAADDSGLPNDRFFAVRPEGSVSTLKIQRTERGDSAVYLCASSRPWGSTSGRVGTDTQYFGPGTRLTVL.

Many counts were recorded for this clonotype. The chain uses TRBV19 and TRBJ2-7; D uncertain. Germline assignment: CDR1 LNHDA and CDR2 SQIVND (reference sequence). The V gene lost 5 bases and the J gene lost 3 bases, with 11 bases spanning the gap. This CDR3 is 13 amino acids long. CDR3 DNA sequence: TGTGCCAGTAGTCCTCGGATGTTCTACGAGCAGTACTTC. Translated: CASSPRMFYEQYF.

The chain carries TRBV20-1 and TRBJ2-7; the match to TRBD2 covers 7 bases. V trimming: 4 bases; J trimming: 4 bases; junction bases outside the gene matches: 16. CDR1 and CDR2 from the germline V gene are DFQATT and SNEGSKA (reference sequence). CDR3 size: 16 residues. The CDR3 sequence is CSATVVTGGPYYEQYF. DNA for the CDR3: TGCAGTGCTACGGTTGTGACGGGAGGACCTTATTACGAGCAGTACTTC.

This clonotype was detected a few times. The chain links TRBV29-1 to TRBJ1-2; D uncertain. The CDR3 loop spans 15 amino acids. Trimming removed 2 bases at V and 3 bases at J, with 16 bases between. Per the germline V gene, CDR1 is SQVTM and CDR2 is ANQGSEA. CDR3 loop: CSVEKSSGVYYGYTF. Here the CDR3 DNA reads TGCAGCGTTGAAAAGTCTTCAGGTGTCTACTATGGCTACACCTTC.

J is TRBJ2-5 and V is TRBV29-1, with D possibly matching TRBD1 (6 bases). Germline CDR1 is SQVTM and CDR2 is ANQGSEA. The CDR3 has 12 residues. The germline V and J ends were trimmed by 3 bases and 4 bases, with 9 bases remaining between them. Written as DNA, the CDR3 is TGCAGCGTTGATCGCAGGGGAGAGACCCAGTACTTC. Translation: CSVDRRGETQYF.

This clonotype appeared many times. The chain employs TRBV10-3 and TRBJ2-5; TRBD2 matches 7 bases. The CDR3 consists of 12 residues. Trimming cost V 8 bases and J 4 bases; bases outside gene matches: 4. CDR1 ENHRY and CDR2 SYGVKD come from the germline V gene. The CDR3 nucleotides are TGTGCCATCGGGGAGGGTCGAGAGACCCAGTACTTC. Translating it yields CAIGEGRETQYF.

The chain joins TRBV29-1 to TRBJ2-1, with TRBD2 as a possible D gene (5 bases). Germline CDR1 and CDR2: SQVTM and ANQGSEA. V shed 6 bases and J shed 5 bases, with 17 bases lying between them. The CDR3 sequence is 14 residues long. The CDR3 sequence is CSVSSKGYDNEQFF. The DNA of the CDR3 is TGCAGCGTATCTAGCAAGGGCTACGACAATGAGCAGTTCTTC.

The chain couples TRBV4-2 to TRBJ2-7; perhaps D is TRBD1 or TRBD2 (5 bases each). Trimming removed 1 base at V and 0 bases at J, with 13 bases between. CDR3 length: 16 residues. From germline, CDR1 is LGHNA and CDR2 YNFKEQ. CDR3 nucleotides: TGTGCCAGCAGCCAAGCGGCACGGGACCGCTCCTACGAGCAGTACTTC. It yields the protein CASSQAARDRSYEQYF.

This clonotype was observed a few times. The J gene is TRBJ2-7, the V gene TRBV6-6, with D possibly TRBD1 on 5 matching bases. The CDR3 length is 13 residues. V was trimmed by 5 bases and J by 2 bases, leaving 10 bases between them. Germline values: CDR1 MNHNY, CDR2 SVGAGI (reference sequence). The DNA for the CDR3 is TGTGCCAGCAGTGACAGTAATACCTACGAGCAGTACTTC. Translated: CASSDSNTYEQYF.

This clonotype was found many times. The CDR3 region is CASSLIGPNTEAFF. DNA of the CDR3: TGCGCCAGCAGCTTGATCGGTCCTAACACTGAAGCTTTCTTT. The chain links TRBV5-1 to TRBJ1-1; D gene ambiguous. The CDR3 loop spans 14 amino acids. Germline CDR1 is SGHRS and CDR2 is YFSETQ. The V gene lost 1 base and the J gene lost 2 bases, with 9 bases spanning the gap.

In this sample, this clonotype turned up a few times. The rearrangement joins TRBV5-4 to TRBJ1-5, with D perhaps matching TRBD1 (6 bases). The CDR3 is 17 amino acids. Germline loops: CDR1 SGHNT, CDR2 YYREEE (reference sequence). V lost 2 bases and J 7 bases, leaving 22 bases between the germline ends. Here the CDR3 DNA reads TGTGCCAGCAGCTTATCGGGGGGCGAGGGGCTGGGGCAGCCCCAGCATTTT. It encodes CASSLSGGEGLGQPQHF.

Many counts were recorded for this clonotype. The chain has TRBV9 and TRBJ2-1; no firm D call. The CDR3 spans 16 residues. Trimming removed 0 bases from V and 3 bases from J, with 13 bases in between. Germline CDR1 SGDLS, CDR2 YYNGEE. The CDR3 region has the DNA TGTGCCAGCAGCGTAGCGGTCGGAAGAGTCTACAATGAGCAGTTCTTC. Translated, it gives CASSVAVGRVYNEQFF.

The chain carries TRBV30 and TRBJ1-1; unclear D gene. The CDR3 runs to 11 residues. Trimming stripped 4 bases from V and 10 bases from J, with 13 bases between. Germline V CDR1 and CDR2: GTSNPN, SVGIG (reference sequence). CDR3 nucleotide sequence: TGTGCCTGGAAGCCGGCCGCTCGAGCTTTCTTT. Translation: CAWKPAARAFF.

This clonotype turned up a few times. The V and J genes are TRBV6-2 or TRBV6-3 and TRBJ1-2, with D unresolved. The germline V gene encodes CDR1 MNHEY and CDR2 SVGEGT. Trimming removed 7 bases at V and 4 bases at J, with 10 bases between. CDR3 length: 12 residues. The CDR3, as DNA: TGTGCCAGCACAGGAGGTCCCTATGGCTACACCTTC. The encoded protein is CASTGGPYGYTF.